This T cell receptor beta chain is drawn from a study of shared clonotypes between healthy human individuals. Comment on this clone: Its specificity is not known.

Donation came from healthy HIV-negative adults that had no recent acute infections or vaccinations. Sequencing used immunoSEQ multiplex PCR; TCRdb keeps in-frame clones, though not all of them. The table lists roughly 2.5 million clones, 90% to 95% of them singletons. V lost 0 bases and J lost 5; bases outside the gene matches: 5. This CDR3 has 15 residues. Germline CDR1 KGHSH, CDR2 LQKENI. Study conclusions and caveats: A handful of donors showed sharing of approximately 5% of naive CD4 clonotypes.

The material sequenced was naive CD4+ T cells sorted from blood. Subset reported: CD45RA+ positively selected. The receptor was isolated from a man aged 18 to 30 in good health. This rearrangement joins TRBV18 to TRBJ2-7; 9 bases map to TRBD1. In DNA form, the CDR3 reads TGTGCCAGCTCACCACCGCTATGGACAGGGGACGAGCAGTACTTC. Its protein is CASSPPLWTGDEQYF.